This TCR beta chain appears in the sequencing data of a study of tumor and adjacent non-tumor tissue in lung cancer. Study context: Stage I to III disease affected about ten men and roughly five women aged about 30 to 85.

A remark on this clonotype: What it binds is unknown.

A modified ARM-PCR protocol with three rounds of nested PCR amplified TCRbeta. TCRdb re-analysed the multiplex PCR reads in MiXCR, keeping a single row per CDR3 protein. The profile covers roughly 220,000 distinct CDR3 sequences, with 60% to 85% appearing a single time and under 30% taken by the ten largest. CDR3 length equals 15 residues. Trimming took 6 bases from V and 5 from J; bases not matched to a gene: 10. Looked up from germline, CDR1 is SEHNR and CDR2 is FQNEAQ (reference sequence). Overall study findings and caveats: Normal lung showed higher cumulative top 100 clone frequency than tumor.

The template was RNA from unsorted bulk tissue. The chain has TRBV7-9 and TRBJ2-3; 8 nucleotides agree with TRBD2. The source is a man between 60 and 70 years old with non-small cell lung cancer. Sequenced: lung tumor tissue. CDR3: CASSPPGGGLDTQYF. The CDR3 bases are TGTGCCAGCAGTCCCCCCGGGGGGGGTTTAGATACGCAGTATTTT.